The 10 T cell receptor beta chains reported below all come from one sample, sequenced in a study of blood T cell repertoires in COVID-19. Sequenced by immunoSEQ multiplex PCR; TCRdb stores in-frame clones only, minus some. The sample consists of 200,000 to 250,000 clones, 88% of them appearing once. The sequencing input was peripheral blood. The receptors come from a woman aged 55-70 years with acute or convalescent COVID-19.

This rearrangement joins TRBV10-3 to TRBJ2-5; TRBD2 aligns across 7 bases. The germline V gene encodes CDR1 ENHRY and CDR2 SYGVKD. The V gene end was trimmed by 8 bases and the J gene end by 5 bases; junction bases not matched to a gene: 8. The CDR3 is made up of 13 amino acids. The CDR3 is CAIEERDRETQYF. Here the CDR3 DNA reads TGTGCCATCGAAGAGCGGGATAGGGAGACCCAGTACTTC.

The chain has TRBV5-4 and TRBJ1-2; possible D gene TRBD1, 6 bases. V lost 4 bases and J lost 6, with 13 bases in between. This CDR3 is built from 13 residues. Germline V lookup: CDR1 SGHNT, CDR2 YYREEE (reference sequence). The CDR3 loop reads CASSPGTRNGYTF. The CDR3 nucleotides read TGTGCCAGCAGCCCTGGGACAAGGAATGGCTACACCTTC.

This clone came up a few times. The genes are TRBV5-6 and TRBJ2-7, with D perhaps TRBD2 (6 bases). The germline gives CDR1 SGHDT, CDR2 YYEEEE. The CDR3 length is 15 residues. Between the trimmed V and J ends, which lost 5 bases and 0 bases, there was a span of 15 bases. The CDR3 spells CASSSGLPSSYEQYF. CDR3 sequence (DNA): TGTGCCAGCAGTTCGGGACTTCCTAGCTCCTACGAGCAGTACTTC.

The V call is TRBV6-5, the J call TRBJ1-5; D gene uncertain. The germline gives CDR1 MNHEY, CDR2 SVGAGI. The CDR3 has 16 amino acids. Trimming cost V 4 bases and J 2 bases, with 15 bases left between them. This CDR3 is CASSSISQRGNQPQHF. CDR3 DNA sequence: TGTGCCAGCAGTTCCATCTCACAGAGGGGCAATCAGCCCCAGCATTTT.

The rearrangement joins TRBV5-4 to TRBJ1-2, with D perhaps matching TRBD1 (6 bases). The CDR3 sequence is 16 residues long. Trimming stripped 0 bases from V and 4 bases from J, with 16 bases between. From germline, CDR1 is SGHNT and CDR2 YYREEE (reference sequence). CDR3 region: CASSLARQGLGYGYTF. CDR3 bases: TGTGCCAGCAGCTTGGCCAGGCAGGGGCTCGGCTATGGCTACACCTTC.

This clone was seen just once. This rearrangement joins TRBV10-1 to TRBJ2-1; weak D call: TRBD2 (5 bases). The CDR3 totals 13 residues. Trimming left V 6 bases short and J 3 bases short, with 9 bases between. Germline CDR1 is WNHNN and CDR2 is SYGVQD (reference sequence). DNA of the CDR3: TGCGCCAGCAGCGGAGGCGGCTACAATGAGCAGTTCTTC. It yields the protein CASSGGGYNEQFF.

This chain connects TRBV7-9 to TRBJ2-7; maybe TRBD1 (5 bases). Germline assignment: CDR1 SEHNR and CDR2 FQNEAQ (reference sequence). Trimming removed 10 bases at V and 4 bases at J, with 11 bases between. The CDR3 extends over 11 amino acids. The CDR3 here is CATQTGYEQYF. The CDR3 nucleotides are TGTGCCACCCAAACAGGATACGAGCAGTACTTC.

The J gene is TRBJ1-2, the V gene TRBV2, with TRBD1 identical over 10 bases. The CDR3 consists of 13 residues. The J segment lost 7 bases and the V segment lost 7 bases, leaving 6 bases of the junction unmatched. CDR1 is SNHLY and CDR2 is FYNNEI in the germline V gene. The CDR3 coding sequence is TGTGCCAGCATCCGACAGGGGGCCGGTGGCTACACCTTC. Its protein is CASIRQGAGGYTF.

The chain couples TRBV5-5 to TRBJ2-7; 8 nucleotides line up with TRBD1. Germline V gene sequence: CDR1 SGHKS, CDR2 YYEKEE (reference sequence). This CDR3 has 16 amino acids. Trimming at V came to 3 bases and at J to 6 bases, leaving 14 bases not matched to a gene. CDR3 sequence (DNA): TGTGCCAGCAGCTCATCCGCCGGGACAGGACTTGGCGAGCAGTACTTC. This gives the protein CASSSSAGTGLGEQYF.

This chain connects TRBV15 to TRBJ2-1; D possibly corresponds to TRBD1 (5 bases). Germline CDR1 reads LNHNV; CDR2 reads YYDKDF (reference sequence). V lost 3 bases and J 0 bases, leaving 12 bases between the germline ends. CDR3 length: 16 amino acids. The CDR3 DNA follows: TGTGCCACCAGCAGGCTCCGACAGAGCTCCTACAATGAGCAGTTCTTC. Protein product: CATSRLRQSSYNEQFF.